This T cell receptor beta chain was captured in a study of blood T cell repertoires in COVID-19. Overall study context: Samples taken during acute and convalescent COVID-19 were collected in the United States, Italy and Spain. T cells, B-cell-depleted T cells, or PBMCs provided the cDNA or gDNA that served as material.

As handled by the study authors: How many nucleated cells were present was estimated from reference gene primer amplification. This table comes from immunoSEQ multiplex PCR, and its TCRdb copy is limited to in-frame clones, with some not included. V, J and clone size derive from that table, while D and trimming were established from the DNA sequence. The sample holds some 180,000 clones, approximately 80% seen once. The germline V gene encodes CDR1 SGHTA and CDR2 FQGNSA. After removal of 1 base from V and 0 bases from J, the junction contained 3 bases not matched to a gene. The CDR3 runs to 16 residues. This clone has just one count.

This sequence joins TRBV7-2 and TRBJ2-3; 8 positions agree with TRBD2. The receptor was derived from a man aged 45-65 years who had recovered from COVID-19. The material sequenced was peripheral blood. CDR3 coding DNA: TGTGCCAGCAGCTTAGTTCAGCGGGGGAGCACAGATACGCAGTATTTT. Residues: CASSLVQRGSTDTQYF.